One and the same sample provided the 11 T cell receptor beta chains below, sequenced in a study of breast tumors, draining lymph nodes, adjacent tissues. Samples came from axillary lymph nodes draining the breast cancer. TCRdb re-analysed the multiplex PCR reads in MiXCR, keeping a single row per CDR3 protein. The top ten hold 2.2% of the sample, which has around 130,000 distinct CDR3 sequences, approximately 22% seen once. The sample comprised axillary lymph node tissue. Receptor source: a female donor with breast cancer. Some clones in this sample may be carry-over from other donors' samples.

At least ten counts were recorded for this clonotype. The CDR3 sequence is CASSYSGLAGGTNTGELFF. The CDR3 DNA is TGTGCCAGCAGTTACTCGGGACTAGCGGGAGGGACGAACACCGGGGAGCTGTTTTTT. V and J are TRBV6-6 and TRBJ2-2, with 16 bases fitting TRBD2. The junction had 1 base not matched to a gene; V was cut back by 0 bases and J by 0 bases. The germline CDR1 and CDR2 sequences are MNHNY and SVGAGI (reference sequence). This CDR3 contains 19 residues.

At least ten counts were recorded for this clonotype. This chain links TRBV7-9 with TRBJ2-1; D unclear. Germline CDR1 and CDR2: SEHNR and FQNEAQ (reference sequence). V shed 7 bases and J shed 5 bases, with 12 bases lying between them. There are 13 residues in the CDR3. CDR3 protein: CASTKIFNNEQFF. CDR3 DNA: TGTGCCAGCACCAAAATCTTTAACAATGAGCAGTTCTTC.

This clonotype was counted many times. The V call is TRBV6-1, the J call TRBJ2-7; D may correspond to TRBD1 or TRBD2 (5 bases each). The CDR3 covers 16 residues. V gave up 3 bases and J gave up 6 bases, with 21 bases separating them. Germline CDR1 is MNHNS and CDR2 is SASEGT. CDR3 loop: CASSDGGSAVRGEQYF. The DNA of the CDR3 is TGTGCCAGCAGTGATGGTGGGTCAGCGGTGAGGGGCGAGCAGTACTTC.

This clonotype has at least ten counts. V and J are TRBV7-6 and TRBJ2-5; D is possibly TRBD1 (5 bases). The germline V gene has CDR1 SGHVS and CDR2 FNYEAQ. This CDR3 has 12 residues. Trimming removed 6 bases at V and 4 bases at J, with 9 bases between. In nucleotides, the CDR3 is TGTGCCAGCAGTTACGACAGAGAGACCCAGTACTTC. It yields the protein CASSYDRETQYF.

This clonotype was observed at least ten times. The V and J genes are TRBV5-6 and TRBJ2-1; TRBD2 is a possible D gene (6 bases). CDR1 and CDR2 from the germline V gene are SGHDT and YYEEEE. With 6 bases removed from V and 10 bases from J, the gap between germline ends came to 17 bases. The CDR3 loop spans 13 amino acids. CDR3 region: CASTYPSADEQFF. The CDR3 region has the DNA TGTGCCAGCACCTACCCTAGCGCGGACGAGCAGTTCTTC.

This clonotype was recorded many times. V usage is TRBV12-3 or TRBV12-4 and J usage is TRBJ1-2, with 8 bases identical to TRBD1. The CDR3 loop spans 14 amino acids. The V gene end was trimmed by 3 bases and the J gene end by 8 bases; junction bases not matched to a gene: 8. This CDR3 reads CASSFGQGAQGYTF. The CDR3 DNA sequence: TGTGCCAGCAGTTTTGGTCAGGGGGCGCAGGGCTACACCTTC.

Ten or more counts support this clonotype. The chain joins TRBV3-1 to TRBJ1-6; no clear D gene. Germline loops: CDR1 LGHDT, CDR2 YNNKEL (reference sequence). V dropped 2 bases and J dropped 9 bases, with 8 bases sitting between them. CDR3 length: 13 amino acids. The CDR3 reads CASSQPWSSPLHF. The CDR3 nucleotides read TGTGCCAGCAGCCAACCGTGGAGTTCACCCCTCCACTTT.

This clonotype was recorded many times. This chain links TRBV20-1 with TRBJ2-5, with D possibly called TRBD1 or TRBD2 (6 bases each). Germline-derived CDR1 and CDR2 are DFQATT and SNEGSKA (reference sequence). The CDR3 consists of 14 residues. V dropped 5 bases and J dropped 3 bases, with 16 bases sitting between them. The CDR3 is CSAPAGGTKETQYF. CDR3 DNA sequence: TGCAGTGCTCCGGCGGGCGGGACAAAAGAGACCCAGTACTTC.

This clonotype was detected ten times or more. This chain connects TRBV9 to TRBJ2-3; maybe TRBD2 (5 bases). Looked up from germline, CDR1 is SGDLS and CDR2 is YYNGEE. This CDR3 region has 15 residues. Trimming stripped 0 bases from V and 2 bases from J, with 10 bases between. The chain's CDR3 is CASSVGGRATDTQYF. Here the CDR3 DNA reads TGTGCCAGCAGCGTAGGTGGGAGAGCCACAGATACGCAGTATTTT.

This clonotype was seen many times. The chain combines TRBV9 with TRBJ1-4; TRBD1 agrees at 7 bases. This CDR3 has 15 residues. The V gene's germline CDR1 is SGDLS and CDR2 YYNGEE. After removal of 4 bases from V and 6 bases from J, the junction contained 9 bases not matched to a gene. Here the CDR3 DNA reads TGTGCCAGCAGCACCCCGACAGGGTTCGATGAAAAACTGTTTTTT. This gives the protein CASSTPTGFDEKLFF.

To note about this clonotype: A much larger clone sits a single nucleotide away, making a read error possible. The rearrangement uses TRBV19 and TRBJ2-5; D is possibly TRBD1 (5 bases). The germline V and J ends were trimmed by 9 bases and 5 bases, with 16 bases remaining between them. CDR1 and CDR2 from the germline V gene are LNHDA and SQIVND (reference sequence). The CDR3 runs to 13 residues. The chain's CDR3 is CARQQEGRETQYF. Written as DNA, the CDR3 is TGTGCCAGGCAACAGGAAGGCCGGGAGACCCAGTACTTC.